The entry below gives a single T cell receptor (beta chain) sequence along with its context. The antigen remains unidentified. Some clones are missing from TCRdb's copy, which holds only in-frame ones; the method was immunoSEQ multiplex PCR. The sample gives about 680,000 clones, around 92% of which show up once; 24% is in the top ten. CD8 cells classed as naive were CD45RO-negative and positively selected for CCR7, excluding terminally differentiated effector memory CD45RA+ cells. The sample belongs to a study of shared clonotypes between healthy human individuals. Findings and limits, study-wide: Generally, naive subsets came out with larger estimated richness than memory subsets. Naive CD4 clonotype sharing across a few donors was 4% to 5%.

V was clipped by 5 bases and J by 1 base; unmatched bases: 1. Germline CDR1 and CDR2: SGHAT and FQDESV (reference sequence). CDR3 length: 13 residues. The chain joins TRBV11-1 to TRBJ2-7, with 8 bases identical to TRBD2. The sequence derives from a man under 40 in good health. Sequenced input: naive CD8+ T cells sorted from blood. The CDR3 DNA reads TGTGCCAGCAGCGGCGGGAGGTCCTACGAGCAGTACTTC. Amino acid sequence: CASSGGRSYEQYF.